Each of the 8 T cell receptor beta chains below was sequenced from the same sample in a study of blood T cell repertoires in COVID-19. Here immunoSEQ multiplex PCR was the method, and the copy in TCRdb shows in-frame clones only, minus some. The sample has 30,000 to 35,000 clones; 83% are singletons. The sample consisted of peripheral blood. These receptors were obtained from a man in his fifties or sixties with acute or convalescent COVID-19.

CDR3 loop: CATSDSAEETQYF. Written as DNA, the CDR3 is TGTGCCACCAGTGATTCCGCGGAAGAGACCCAGTACTTC. The chain carries TRBV24-1 and TRBJ2-5; no definite D call. Germline V gene data show CDR1 as KGHDR and CDR2 as SFDVKD. The length of the CDR3 is 13 residues. V lost 2 bases, J lost 3 bases, and 6 bases lay in between.

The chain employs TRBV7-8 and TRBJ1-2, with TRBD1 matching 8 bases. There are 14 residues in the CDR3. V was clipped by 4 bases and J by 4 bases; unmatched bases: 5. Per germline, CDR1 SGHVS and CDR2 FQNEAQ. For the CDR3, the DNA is TGTGCCAGCAGCTCGGACAGGGAGAGCTATGGCTACACCTTC. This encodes CASSSDRESYGYTF. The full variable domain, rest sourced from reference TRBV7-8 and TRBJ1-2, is GAGVSQSPRYKVAKRGQDVALRCDPISGHVSLFWYQQALGQGPEFLTYFQNEAQLDKSGLPSDRFFAERPEGSVSTLKIQRTQQEDSAVYLCASSSDRESYGYTFGSGTRLTVV.

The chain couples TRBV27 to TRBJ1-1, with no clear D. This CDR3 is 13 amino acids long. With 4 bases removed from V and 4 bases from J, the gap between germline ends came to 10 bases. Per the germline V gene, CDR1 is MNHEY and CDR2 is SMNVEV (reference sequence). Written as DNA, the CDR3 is TGTGCCAGCAGTTCTCAGGAAAGCACTGAAGCTTTCTTT. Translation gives CASSSQESTEAFF.

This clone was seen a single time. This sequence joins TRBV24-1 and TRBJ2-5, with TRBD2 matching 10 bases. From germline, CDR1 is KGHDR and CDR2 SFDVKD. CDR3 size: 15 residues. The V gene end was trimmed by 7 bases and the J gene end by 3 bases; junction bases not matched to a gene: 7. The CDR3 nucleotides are TGTGCCACCAGCTCTAAAAGCGGGAGGGAAGAGACCCAGTACTTC. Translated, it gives CATSSKSGREETQYF.

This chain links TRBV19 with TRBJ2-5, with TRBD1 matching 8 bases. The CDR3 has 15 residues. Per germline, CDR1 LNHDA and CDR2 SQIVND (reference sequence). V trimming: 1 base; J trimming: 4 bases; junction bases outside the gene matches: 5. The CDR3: CASSIGRGRAETQYF. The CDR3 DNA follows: TGTGCCAGTAGTATAGGCAGGGGGCGAGCAGAGACCCAGTACTTC. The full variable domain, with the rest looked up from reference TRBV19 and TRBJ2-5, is DGGITQSPKYLFRKEGQNVTLSCEQNLNHDAMYWYRQDPGQGLRLIYYSQIVNDFQKGDIAEGYSVSREKKESFPLTVTSAQKNPTAFYLCASSIGRGRAETQYFGPGTRLLVL.

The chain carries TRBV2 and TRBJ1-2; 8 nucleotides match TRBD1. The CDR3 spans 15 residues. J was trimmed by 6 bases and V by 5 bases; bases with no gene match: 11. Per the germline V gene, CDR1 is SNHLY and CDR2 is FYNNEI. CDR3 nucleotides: TGTGCCAGCAGTACCGCCAGGGTGACAGGGGATGGCTACACCTTC. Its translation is CASSTARVTGDGYTF.

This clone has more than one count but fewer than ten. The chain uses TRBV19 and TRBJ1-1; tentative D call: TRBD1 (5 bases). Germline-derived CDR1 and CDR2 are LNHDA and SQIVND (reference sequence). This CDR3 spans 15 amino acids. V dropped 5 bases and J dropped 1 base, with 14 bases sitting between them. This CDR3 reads CASSLYSDRNTEAFF. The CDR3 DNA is TGTGCCAGTAGTTTATACTCAGACAGGAACACTGAAGCTTTCTTT.

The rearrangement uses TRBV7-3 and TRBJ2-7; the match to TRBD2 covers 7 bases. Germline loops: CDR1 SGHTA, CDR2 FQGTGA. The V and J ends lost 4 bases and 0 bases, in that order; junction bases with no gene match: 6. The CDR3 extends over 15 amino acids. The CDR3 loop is CASSSASGSSYEQYF. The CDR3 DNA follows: TGTGCCAGCAGCTCGGCTAGCGGTTCCTCCTACGAGCAGTACTTC.